Listed here are 25 T cell receptor beta chains from one sample, sequenced in a study of T-cell reconstitution after alpha-beta-depleted transplantation in children. Using unique molecular identifiers, the investigators prepared the TCRbeta library. TCRdb independently ran MiXCR on the PCR reads; one entry per CDR3 protein. The data show tens of thousands of distinct CDR3 sequences, approximately 5% seen once. The specimen comprised PBMCs, mostly from graft donor cells, sampled 180 days after TCRalphabeta/CD19-depleted stem cell transplant. These receptors were collected from a boy younger than two who had a stem cell transplant for acute myeloid leukemia, so the T cells may come from the graft donor.

This clonotype has at least ten counts. The chain couples TRBV7-2 to TRBJ2-2, with a weak D call TRBD2 (6 bases). Germline V gene data show CDR1 as SGHTA and CDR2 as FQGNSA. V shed 2 bases and J shed 0 bases, with 13 bases lying between them. The CDR3 extends over 17 amino acids. The CDR3 bases are TGTGCCAGCAGCTTAAGAGGGAGGACTTCGAACACCGGGGAGCTGTTTTTT. Its protein product is CASSLRGRTSNTGELFF.

This clonotype has ten or more counts. V gene TRBV12-3 or TRBV12-4 combines with J gene TRBJ1-4; D gene uncertain. The CDR3 length is 14 residues. Trimming shortened V by 5 bases and J by 4 bases, and 11 bases separated the two germline ends. For the CDR3, the DNA is TGTGCCAGCAGTCCATCAAATCTTAATGAAAAACTGTTTTTT. It codes for CASSPSNLNEKLFF.

The rearrangement joins TRBV4-1 to TRBJ2-1; D remains ambiguous. The CDR3 runs 13 residues. The V gene lost 3 bases and the J gene lost 4 bases, with 7 bases spanning the gap. The germline V gene encodes CDR1 MGHRA and CDR2 YSYEKL. The CDR3 loop reads CASSHGTYNEQFF. In DNA form, the CDR3 reads TGCGCCAGCAGCCACGGTACGTACAATGAGCAGTTCTTC.

This clonotype has ten or more counts. The V and J genes are TRBV20-1 and TRBJ2-2, with 9 bases lining up with TRBD2. The CDR3 consists of 16 residues. CDR1 DFQATT and CDR2 SNEGSKA come from the germline V gene (reference sequence). J lost 4 bases, V lost 0 bases, and 6 bases had no gene match. CDR3 nucleotide sequence: TGCAGTGCTAGAGATCTTTTACTAGCGGGCACCGGGGAGCTGTTTTTT. The encoded protein is CSARDLLLAGTGELFF.

This clonotype was observed at least ten times. The chain has TRBV11-3 and TRBJ1-1; 7 bases fit TRBD1. CDR3 length equals 15 residues. V dropped 1 base and J dropped 1; count of bases not matched to a gene: 3. Germline V lookup: CDR1 SGHNT, CDR2 YENEEA. CDR3 residues: CASSLGGDRNTEAFF. The CDR3 bases are TGTGCCAGCAGCTTAGGAGGGGACAGGAACACTGAAGCTTTCTTT.

This clonotype was detected ten times or more. CDR3 DNA sequence: TGTGCCAGCAGCTCCACCTCGACTTTCCTTACAGATACGCAGTATTTT. Encoded protein: CASSSTSTFLTDTQYF. The genes are TRBV7-2 and TRBJ2-3; D is ambiguous. Trimming removed 4 bases at V and 3 bases at J, with 17 bases between. The germline V gene has CDR1 SGHTA and CDR2 FQGNSA. The length of the CDR3 is 16 residues.

This clonotype was seen repeatedly, ten times or more. The CDR3 sequence: CSVEEGRRKFF. CDR3 sequence (DNA): TGCAGCGTTGAAGAGGGTAGAAGGAAGTTCTTC. The chain carries TRBV29-1 and TRBJ2-1; no clear D gene. In germline, CDR1 is SQVTM, CDR2 ANQGSEA. Deletions cut 0 bases from V and 14 bases from J, with 11 bases between. The CDR3 length is 11 residues.

This clonotype has ten or more counts. V gene TRBV12-3 or TRBV12-4 combines with J gene TRBJ2-5; D possibly corresponds to TRBD1 (6 bases). The CDR3 is 15 residues long. The V and J ends lost 5 bases and 2 bases respectively, with 15 bases between them. The CDR3 spells CASSQSVTGQETQYF. In DNA, the CDR3 is TGTGCCAGCAGTCAGTCGGTTACAGGGCAAGAGACCCAGTACTTC.

There are many counts of this clonotype. This rearrangement joins TRBV5-1 to TRBJ2-1; the D call may be TRBD1 or TRBD2 (5 bases each). Germline assignment: CDR1 SGHRS and CDR2 YFSETQ. The CDR3 is 16 amino acids. V gave up 5 bases and J gave up 0 bases, with 15 bases separating them. The DNA for the CDR3 is TGCGCCAGCAGTTTGACAGTCGCGGGCTCCTACAATGAGCAGTTCTTC. Translated, it gives CASSLTVAGSYNEQFF.

The table lists this clonotype with many counts. V is TRBV20-1 and J is TRBJ2-3, with 7 bases aligning to TRBD2. V was clipped by 2 bases and J by 1 base; unmatched bases: 3. Germline V CDR1 and CDR2: DFQATT, SNEGSKA (reference sequence). This CDR3 contains 14 residues. The CDR3 sequence is CSARLSGRTDTQYF. The CDR3 nucleotides are TGCAGTGCTAGACTTAGCGGGCGCACAGATACGCAGTATTTT.

V and J are TRBV5-4 and TRBJ2-1; 9 nucleotides align to TRBD2. The length of the CDR3 is 17 residues. Germline CDR1 and CDR2: SGHNT and YYREEE (reference sequence). V lost 4 bases to trimming and J lost 5 bases; unmatched junction nucleotides: 13. The CDR3 loop is CASSLGESGGTDNEQFF. In DNA, the CDR3 is TGTGCCAGCAGCCTTGGCGAGAGCGGGGGGACCGACAATGAGCAGTTCTTC.

This clonotype was seen at least ten times. CDR3 sequence reads: CSARGAGGITGELFF. The DNA for the CDR3 is TGCAGTGCTAGAGGGGCAGGTGGGATCACCGGGGAGCTGTTTTTT. This rearrangement joins TRBV20-1 to TRBJ2-2; no clear D gene. The germline V and J ends were trimmed by 1 base and 4 bases, with 13 bases remaining between them. The CDR3 runs to 15 residues. Germline CDR1 reads DFQATT; CDR2 reads SNEGSKA (reference sequence).

This clonotype was observed once. The chain links TRBV5-1 to TRBJ2-2; 7 nucleotides match TRBD1. This CDR3 has 17 amino acids. Germline CDR1 reads SGHRS; CDR2 reads YFSETQ. After removal of 4 bases from V and 4 bases from J, the junction contained 13 bases not matched to a gene. The CDR3 protein is CASSPQGIRGTTGELFF. CDR3 bases: TGCGCCAGCAGCCCACAGGGGATTAGGGGGACCACCGGGGAGCTGTTTTTT.

This clonotype was counted at least ten times. The rearrangement joins TRBV12-3 or TRBV12-4 to TRBJ2-5; no clear D. V lost 5 bases and J 1 base, leaving 8 bases between the germline ends. CDR3 size: 13 residues. CDR3 region: CASSHQLQETQYF. The CDR3 bases are TGTGCCAGCAGTCACCAGCTCCAAGAGACCCAGTACTTC.

This clonotype was counted at least ten times. This sequence joins TRBV20-1 and TRBJ2-5; 10 nucleotides agree with TRBD2. The CDR3 consists of 14 residues. Germline CDR1 DFQATT, CDR2 SNEGSKA (reference sequence). V lost 2 bases, J lost 3 bases, and 3 bases stayed unmatched. The CDR3 DNA follows: TGCAGTGCTAGACCCGGGACTAGCGAAGAGACCCAGTACTTC. Its translation: CSARPGTSEETQYF.

A remark on this clonotype: A single base separates this from a much larger clone, so it may be a read error. The chain employs TRBV12-3 or TRBV12-4 and TRBJ2-5, with D possibly TRBD1 on 5 matching bases. The CDR3 runs to 18 residues. The CDR3: CACSQTPQGIPYQETQYF. As DNA, the CDR3 is TGTGCCTGCAGTCAAACCCCCCAGGGAATCCCGTACCAAGAGACCCAGTACTTC.

There are many counts of this clonotype. The chain is built from TRBV4-2 and TRBJ2-5; no reliable D call. Germline CDR1 is LGHNA and CDR2 is YNFKEQ. The CDR3 is 16 residues long. V was trimmed by 0 bases and J by 9 bases, leaving 20 bases between them. The CDR3 region has the DNA TGTGCCAGCAGCCAAGATTCCAGTCAGGCCCCAAGGCCCCAGTACTTC. Amino acids: CASSQDSSQAPRPQYF.

This clonotype has ten or more counts. The chain combines TRBV12-3 or TRBV12-4 with TRBJ2-3; 9 positions match TRBD2. The CDR3 is made up of 12 amino acids. J lost 5 bases, V lost 11 bases, and 5 bases had no gene match. This CDR3 is CASGSGGDTQYF. The CDR3 DNA reads TGTGCCTCGGGTAGCGGGGGAGATACGCAGTATTTT.

This clonotype was recorded many times. The chain combines TRBV7-9 with TRBJ2-1; unclear D gene. Per germline, CDR1 SEHNR and CDR2 FQNEAQ (reference sequence). Trimming stripped 5 bases from V and 0 bases from J, with 5 bases between. The CDR3 has 13 residues. As DNA, the CDR3 is TGTGCCAGCAGCCTGGACTCCTACAATGAGCAGTTCTTC. Its protein product is CASSLDSYNEQFF.

This clonotype was counted at least ten times. The genes are TRBV6-5 and TRBJ1-2; D gene ambiguous. Trimming cost V 2 bases and J 2 bases, with 9 bases left between them. The CDR3 runs to 14 residues. Germline V CDR1 and CDR2: MNHEY, SVGAGI. The CDR3 DNA is TGTGCCAGCAGTTACGGGCCGTCGAACTATGGCTACACCTTC. It is translated as CASSYGPSNYGYTF.

There are many counts of this clonotype. The genes are TRBV20-1 and TRBJ2-7; weak D call: TRBD1 (6 bases). V was pared by 3 bases and J by 7 bases, with 16 bases between. This CDR3 spans 13 amino acids. CDR1 and CDR2 (germline): DFQATT, SNEGSKA (reference sequence). The CDR3 DNA follows: TGCAGTGCTAGTATAGGGGGTAGGAGAGAGCAGTACTTC. This gives the protein CSASIGGRREQYF.

Ten or more counts support this clonotype. The chain links TRBV12-3 or TRBV12-4 to TRBJ2-3, with TRBD2 identical over 11 bases. This CDR3 contains 19 residues. The ends lost 6 bases at V and 6 bases at J; junction bases unmatched: 20. CDR3 sequence (DNA): TGTGCCAGCAGCCGTCTAGCGGGGGGCAGTAGGAGGCTTACCGATACGCAGTATTTT. Amino acids: CASSRLAGGSRRLTDTQYF.

This clonotype was detected many times. The chain has TRBV9 and TRBJ2-5; TRBD2 aligns across 12 bases. Trimming cost V 4 bases and J 5 bases; bases outside gene matches: 9. The V gene's germline CDR1 is SGDLS and CDR2 YYNGEE. The CDR3 is 16 residues long. The chain's CDR3 is CASSNIGLAGLETQYF. In DNA form, the CDR3 reads TGTGCCAGCAGCAACATTGGACTAGCGGGGTTGGAGACCCAGTACTTC.

This clonotype appeared many times. V is TRBV7-3 and J is TRBJ2-4, with 7 bases fitting TRBD1. This CDR3 comprises 13 residues. J gave up 13 bases and V 2 bases, and 8 bases lay outside the gene matches. Germline CDR1 and CDR2: SGHTA and FQGTGA. The CDR3 DNA reads TGTGCCAGCAGCTTATACCGACAGGGAAGGCAGTACTTC. Translation: CASSLYRQGRQYF.

This clonotype was picked up many times. The rearrangement joins TRBV7-9 to TRBJ1-1; D gene unclear. The CDR3 is 12 residues long. Per the germline V gene, CDR1 is SEHNR and CDR2 is FQNEAQ (reference sequence). V gave up 7 bases and J gave up 2 bases, with 8 bases separating them. The CDR3 loop reads CASTWPNTEAFF. CDR3 nucleotide sequence: TGTGCCAGCACCTGGCCTAACACTGAAGCTTTCTTT.